What follows describes a single T cell receptor (beta chain). Germline V CDR1 and CDR2: MNHEY, SMNVEV (reference sequence). J was trimmed by 6 bases and V by 5 bases; bases with no gene match: 9. The CDR3 covers 16 residues. Authors' methods: For nucleated cells, counts were estimated from reference gene primer amplification. The protocol was immunoSEQ multiplex PCR, while the TCRdb copy is restricted to in-frame clones and leaves out a portion. V and J calls and clone size are as listed in that table; D and trimming were resolved from the DNA. The table shows roughly 48,000 clones, with 75% to 85% occurring only once. The data were taken from a study of blood T cell repertoires in COVID-19. Whole-study context: Samples came from the United States, Italy and Spain, spanning acute and convalescent COVID-19. Nucleic acid was either cDNA or gDNA, and it came from T cells, B-cell-depleted T cells, or PBMCs.

Specimen: peripheral blood. The chain links TRBV27 to TRBJ1-6, with 8 bases identical to TRBD1. The TCR was taken from a middle-aged man with acute or convalescent COVID-19. The DNA of the CDR3 is TGTGCCAGCAGTCCAGGGCGGGGACAGGCTAATTCACCCCTCCACTTT. It is translated as CASSPGRGQANSPLHF.